One and the same sample provided the 9 T cell receptor beta chains below, sequenced in a study of shared clonotypes between healthy human individuals. Some clones are missing from TCRdb's copy, which holds only in-frame ones; the method was immunoSEQ multiplex PCR. Altogether some 470,000 clones are present, 75% to 85% being singletons, with the ten largest covering 13%. The sample was PBMCs. The receptors shown here come from a woman in her forties in good health. Some clones in this sample may be carry-over from other donors' samples.

This clone was recorded at least ten times. Additional DNA sequences in this sample encode the identical CDR3. The gene calls are TRBV11-2 and TRBJ2-5; possible D gene TRBD2, 5 bases. This CDR3 contains 15 residues. Germline CDR1 is SGHAT and CDR2 is FQNNGV. Between the trimmed V and J ends, which lost 2 bases and 5 bases, there was a span of 15 bases. The chain's CDR3 is CASSLSSLDGETQYF. The DNA for the CDR3 is TGTGCCAGCAGCTTAAGTTCACTAGATGGTGAGACCCAGTACTTC.

The CDR3 here is CASSPVPGDNEQFF. In DNA form, the CDR3 reads TGTGCCAGCTCACCAGTACCAGGGGATAATGAGCAGTTCTTC. The V and J genes are TRBV18 and TRBJ2-1; D is perhaps TRBD1 (6 bases). This CDR3 contains 14 residues. V shed 2 bases and J shed 7 bases, with 12 bases lying between them. CDR1 KGHSH and CDR2 LQKENI come from the germline V gene.

This clone has a single count. Other DNA variants within this sample encode the same CDR3. The CDR3 DNA sequence: TGTGCCAGCAGCGTAGCAAGCGGCCCTACCTACGAGCAGTACTTC. It is translated as CASSVASGPTYEQYF. The rearrangement links TRBV9 to TRBJ2-5, with TRBD2 as a possible D gene (5 bases). The assigned J gene may be wrong: the sequence end matches TRBJ2-7 better. This CDR3 has 15 amino acids. Germline V CDR1 and CDR2: SGDLS, YYNGEE.

The chain carries TRBV19 and TRBJ2-2; TRBD1 might be the D (5 bases). The germline V gene has CDR1 LNHDA and CDR2 SQIVND (reference sequence). V dropped 5 bases and J dropped 4 bases, with 23 bases sitting between them. The CDR3 loop spans 18 amino acids. The CDR3 is CASSPTEQVIRGTGELFF. The CDR3 DNA sequence: TGTGCCAGTAGTCCCACTGAACAGGTCATCCGTGGCACCGGGGAGCTGTTTTTT.

In DNA, the CDR3 is TGCGCCAGCAGCCGGGACAGTAGGGTCTACGAGCAGTACTTC. Protein: CASSRDSRVYEQYF. V gene TRBV5-1 combines with J gene TRBJ2-7; 7 bases agree with TRBD1. CDR3 length equals 14 residues. Germline lookup yields CDR1 SGHRS and CDR2 YFSETQ. The ends lost 4 bases at V and 3 bases at J; junction bases unmatched: 7.

The chain links TRBV19 to TRBJ2-7; TRBD2 matches at 10 bases. With V trimmed by 0 bases and J by 3 bases, 2 bases remained unmatched. This CDR3 has 15 residues. Germline V lookup: CDR1 LNHDA, CDR2 SQIVND (reference sequence). The CDR3 DNA is TGTGCCAGTAGTATAGAACAGCGGGAGGGCTACGAGCAGTACTTC. Protein product: CASSIEQREGYEQYF.

A note on this clone: With a much larger clone just one base away, this may be a read error. J is TRBJ2-7 and V is TRBV25-1; 7 bases are shared with TRBD1. Trimming took 6 bases from V and 4 from J; bases not matched to a gene: 0. Germline CDR1 reads MGHDK; CDR2 reads SYGVNS. The CDR3 consists of 11 residues. The CDR3 bases are TGTGCCAGCAGCAGGGGGTACGAGCAGTACTTC. This gives the protein CASSRGYEQYF.

V gene TRBV5-1 combines with J gene TRBJ2-7; 8 nucleotides line up with TRBD1. Trimming removed 2 bases from V and 0 bases from J; junction bases left unmatched: 10. Germline CDR1 is SGHRS and CDR2 is YFSETQ. This CDR3 is built from 17 residues. In nucleotides, the CDR3 is TGCGCCAGCAGCTTTCCACTACCAGGGGGCCACTCCTACGAGCAGTACTTC. It specifies CASSFPLPGGHSYEQYF.

This CDR3 reads CASSRDRGRGEQYF. In nucleotides, the CDR3 is TGTGCCAGCAGCCGGGACAGGGGGCGTGGGGAGCAGTACTTC. The chain carries TRBV6-5 and TRBJ2-7; TRBD1 matches at 12 bases. The CDR3 is 14 amino acids. Trimming removed 6 bases from V and 7 bases from J; junction bases left unmatched: 7. CDR1 is MNHEY and CDR2 is SVGAGI in the germline V gene.